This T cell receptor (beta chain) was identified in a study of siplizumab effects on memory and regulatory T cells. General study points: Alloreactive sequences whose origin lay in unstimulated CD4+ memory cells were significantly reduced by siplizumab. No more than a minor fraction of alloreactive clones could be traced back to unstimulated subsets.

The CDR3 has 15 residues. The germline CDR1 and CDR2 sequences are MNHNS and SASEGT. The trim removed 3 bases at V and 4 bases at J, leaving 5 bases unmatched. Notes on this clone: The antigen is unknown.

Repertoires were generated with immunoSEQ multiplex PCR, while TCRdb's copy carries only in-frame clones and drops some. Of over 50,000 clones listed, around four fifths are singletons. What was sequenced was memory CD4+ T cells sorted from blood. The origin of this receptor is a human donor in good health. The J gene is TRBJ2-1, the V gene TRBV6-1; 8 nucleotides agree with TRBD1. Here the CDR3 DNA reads TGTGCCAGCAGTGACCCAGGGGGCACTTACAATGAGCAGTTCTTC. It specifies CASSDPGGTYNEQFF.